Following are 24 T cell receptor beta chains from one sample sequenced in a study of cytomegalovirus exposure and HLA in healthy donors. Primers for the PCR totalled 60 Vbeta and 13 Jbeta. Libraries were prepared by immunoSEQ multiplex PCR; TCRdb keeps only in-frame clonotypes and omits some of them. The sample lists about 300,000 clones, about nine tenths occurring once. The sequenced material came from PBMCs. These receptors all come from a man in his forties in good health and CMV-seropositive.

Concerning this clone: The junction differs from germline at one of its ends, possibly a read error. The rearrangement joins TRBV18 to TRBJ2-1, with TRBD1 identical over 7 bases. Germline CDR1 and CDR2: KGHSH and LQKENI. The CDR3 consists of 15 residues. CDR3 sequence (DNA): TGTGCCAACTCACCCCGGGCAGGGGGAATGGATGAGCAGTTCTTC. It specifies CANSPRAGGMDEQFF. Full variable domain (remainder filled in from reference TRBV18 and TRBJ2-1): NAGVMQNPRHLVRRRGQEARLRCSPMKGHSHVYWYRQLPEEGLKFMVYLQKENIIDESGMPKERFSAEFPKEGPSILRIQQVVRGDSAAYFCANSPRAGGMDEQFFGPGTRLTVL.

The chain links TRBV7-2 to TRBJ2-7; D is possibly TRBD1 (5 bases). V shed 1 base and J shed 1 base, with 11 bases lying between them. The germline CDR1 and CDR2 sequences are SGHTA and FQGNSA. This CDR3 spans 15 amino acids. The CDR3 coding sequence is TGTGCCAGCAGCTTAGGGGCAGGGTATTCCTACGAGCAGTACTTC. It codes for CASSLGAGYSYEQYF.

The CDR3 coding sequence is TGCGCCAGCAGCTTCTCGGACAGGGACCTCCCGAAGCAGTACTTC. Amino acids: CASSFSDRDLPKQYF. This rearrangement joins TRBV5-1 to TRBJ2-7, with 8 bases identical to TRBD1. The CDR3 has 15 residues. J gave up 8 bases and V 2 bases, and 12 bases lay outside the gene matches. CDR1 and CDR2 (germline): SGHRS, YFSETQ.

The rearrangement links TRBV19 to TRBJ2-5; 7 positions agree with TRBD1. With 7 bases clipped from V and 2 bases from J, the junction kept 13 bases outside the gene matches. This CDR3 comprises 16 residues. Germline CDR1 and CDR2: LNHDA and SQIVND (reference sequence). The CDR3: CASTPGGLAVQETQYF. The DNA for the CDR3 is TGTGCCAGTACCCCAGGGGGTCTGGCAGTACAAGAGACCCAGTACTTC.

This sequence joins TRBV7-9 and TRBJ2-7; 8 bases align to TRBD1. V shed 5 bases, J shed 3 bases, and the junction held 6 bases outside the gene matches. Germline V gene data show CDR1 as SEHNR and CDR2 as FQNEAQ (reference sequence). The length of the CDR3 is 14 residues. DNA of the CDR3: TGTGCCAGCAGCAAGGACAGGGACCTCTACGAGCAGTACTTC. Translated: CASSKDRDLYEQYF.

This chain uses TRBV27 with TRBJ2-4; TRBD1 agrees at 7 bases. CDR1 MNHEY and CDR2 SMNVEV come from the germline V gene (reference sequence). This CDR3 is built from 13 residues. V dropped 6 bases and J dropped 6; count of bases not matched to a gene: 5. The CDR3: CASRAGGLNIQYF. CDR3 sequence (DNA): TGTGCCAGCAGAGCAGGGGGTTTAAACATTCAGTACTTC.

The V gene is TRBV25-1, the J gene TRBJ2-2; D is unresolved. This CDR3 has 12 residues. Germline V gives CDR1 MGHDK, CDR2 SYGVNS. With 5 bases removed from V and 3 bases from J, the gap between germline ends came to 4 bases. Here the CDR3 DNA reads TGTGCCAGCAGTCATTACACCGGGGAGCTGTTTTTT. Amino acids: CASSHYTGELFF. The whole variable domain, filled in from reference TRBV25-1 and TRBJ2-2, reads EADIYQTPRYLVIGTGKKITLECSQTMGHDKMYWYQQDPGMELHLIHYSYGVNSTEKGDLSSESTVSRIRTEHFPLTLESARPSHTSQYLCASSHYTGELFFGEGSRLTVL.

The V gene is TRBV29-1, the J gene TRBJ1-1, with 7 bases lining up with TRBD1. The CDR3 is made up of 13 amino acids. Germline lookup yields CDR1 SQVTM and CDR2 ANQGSEA. Trimming took 7 bases from V and 3 from J; bases not matched to a gene: 8. In DNA, the CDR3 is TGCAGCGCAGGGCCAGGGGGGTACACTGAAGCTTTCTTT. Protein sequence: CSAGPGGYTEAFF.

The chain employs TRBV13 and TRBJ2-1, with 13 positions matching TRBD2. Germline lookup yields CDR1 PRHDT and CDR2 FYEKMQ (reference sequence). The CDR3 is 16 residues long. V was clipped by 4 bases and J by 9 bases; unmatched bases: 9. The CDR3 DNA follows: TGTGCCAGCAGCTCTCGGACTAGCGGGAGTGTAGTTGAGCAGTTCTTC. Residues: CASSSRTSGSVVEQFF.

This chain uses TRBV5-8 with TRBJ1-1; no clear D. Trimming took off 7 bases at V and 7 bases at J, with 14 bases between the two ends. The CDR3 extends over 12 amino acids. Germline V CDR1 and CDR2: SGHTS, YDEGEE. The CDR3 spells CASDLGNREAFF. CDR3 sequence (DNA): TGTGCCAGCGACCTCGGGAACCGTGAAGCTTTCTTT.

The chain recombines TRBV14 with TRBJ2-1; weak D call: TRBD2 (6 bases). Trimming took off 3 bases at V and 9 bases at J, with 18 bases between the two ends. Germline lookup yields CDR1 SGHDN and CDR2 FVKESK. The length of the CDR3 is 15 residues. The CDR3, as DNA: TGTGCCAGCAGCCACCATCGGGGACTTAGCAGTGAGCAGTTCTTC. This codes for CASSHHRGLSSEQFF.

The chain couples TRBV28 to TRBJ2-3; 9 nucleotides agree with TRBD1. V shed 2 bases and J 6 bases; nucleotides not matched to a gene: 6. Germline V gives CDR1 MDHEN, CDR2 SYDVKM. The CDR3 covers 15 residues. The CDR3 sequence: CASSLPQGAADTQYF. Written as DNA, the CDR3 is TGTGCCAGCAGTTTACCACAGGGGGCGGCGGATACGCAGTATTTT.

CDR3 coding DNA: TGTGCCAGCAGCGCTGGGATGGGGCGGAGCAACACCGGGGAGCTGTTTTTT. This gives the protein CASSAGMGRSNTGELFF. The chain uses TRBV9 and TRBJ2-2; possibly TRBD1 for D (5 bases). V gave up 3 bases and J gave up 2 bases, with 17 bases separating them. The CDR3 is 17 amino acids. Germline V CDR1 and CDR2: SGDLS, YYNGEE.

This clone was detected only a few times. This sequence joins TRBV5-4 and TRBJ2-2; 9 bases are shared with TRBD1. The germline V gene has CDR1 SGHNT and CDR2 YYREEE (reference sequence). The V gene end was trimmed by 3 bases and the J gene end by 5 bases; junction bases not matched to a gene: 14. The CDR3 sequence is 18 residues long. The CDR3 DNA sequence: TGTGCCAGCAGCTCCCGCCGGACAGGGGCAGGTTGGACCGGGGAGCTGTTTTTT. Protein sequence: CASSSRRTGAGWTGELFF. The variable domain in full, completed from reference TRBV5-4 and TRBJ2-2, reads ETGVTQSPTHLIKTRGQQVTLRCSSQSGHNTVSWYQQALGQGPQFIFQYYREEENGRGNFPPRFSGLQFPNYSSELNVNALELDDSALYLCASSSRRTGAGWTGELFFGEGSRLTVL.

This chain connects TRBV4-2 to TRBJ1-4, with 8 bases fitting TRBD1. Germline trimming cut 4 bases from V and 2 bases from J; bases unmatched to any gene: 3. This CDR3 is built from 15 residues. The V gene's germline CDR1 is LGHNA and CDR2 YNFKEQ. The CDR3 DNA follows: TGTGCCAGCAGCCCCCGACAGGGGACTAATGAAAAACTGTTTTTT. This gives the protein CASSPRQGTNEKLFF.

The rearrangement joins TRBV9 to TRBJ2-1; 9 nucleotides line up with TRBD1. The ends lost 0 bases at V and 5 bases at J; junction bases unmatched: 6. CDR1 and CDR2 (germline): SGDLS, YYNGEE. The CDR3 consists of 16 residues. In DNA form, the CDR3 reads TGTGCCAGCAGCGTAGGCGGGACAGGGAAGCACAATGAGCAGTTCTTC. It encodes CASSVGGTGKHNEQFF.

The rearrangement uses TRBV2 and TRBJ2-6, with TRBD2 as a possible D gene (5 bases). V was cut by 6 bases and J by 11 bases, with 14 bases left in between. The V gene's germline CDR1 is SNHLY and CDR2 FYNNEI. The CDR3 runs 13 residues. The DNA for the CDR3 is TGTGCCAGCAGGAGAGGGTCCGTCGACGTCCTGACTTTC. Its translation is CASRRGSVDVLTF.

The rearrangement uses TRBV19 and TRBJ1-1; a possible D gene is TRBD1 (6 bases). CDR3 length equals 13 residues. Germline values: CDR1 LNHDA, CDR2 SQIVND (reference sequence). Trimming removed 3 bases at V and 3 bases at J, with 8 bases between. CDR3 DNA sequence: TGTGCCAGTAGTATTGCAGGGGACACTGAAGCTTTCTTT. Protein sequence: CASSIAGDTEAFF.

This clone was seen a few times. The chain is built from TRBV6-5 and TRBJ1-3; a weak D match, TRBD1 (5 bases). Germline V lookup: CDR1 MNHEY, CDR2 SVGAGI. Trimming shortened V by 2 bases and J by 5 bases, and 13 bases separated the two germline ends. The CDR3 length is 15 residues. The CDR3 sequence: CASSYTAGPRNTIYF. The CDR3 DNA follows: TGTGCCAGCAGTTACACCGCAGGGCCCAGAAACACCATATATTTT.

The J gene is TRBJ2-1, the V gene TRBV7-9; 7 bases map to TRBD1. V lost 8 bases, J lost 5 bases, and 15 bases stayed unmatched. The germline V gene has CDR1 SEHNR and CDR2 FQNEAQ (reference sequence). This CDR3 contains 16 residues. The CDR3 sequence is CASAPGGEGPNNEQFF. CDR3 sequence (DNA): TGTGCCAGCGCTCCAGGGGGAGAGGGCCCCAACAATGAGCAGTTCTTC. Based on the CDR3 plus reference TRBV7-9 and TRBJ2-1, the full variable domain is DTGVSQNPRHKITKRGQNVTFRCDPISEHNRLYWYRQTLGQGPEFLTYFQNEAQLEKSRLLSDRFSAERPKGSFSTLEIQRTEQGDSAMYLCASAPGGEGPNNEQFFGPGTRLTVL.

This clone was seen a handful of times. The chain is built from TRBV6-5 and TRBJ1-1; TRBD1 might be the D (6 bases). Germline V gene lookup returns CDR1 MNHEY and CDR2 SVGAGI. The CDR3 sequence is 15 residues long. The V gene lost 0 bases and the J gene lost 4 bases, with 12 bases spanning the gap. For the CDR3, the DNA is TGTGCCAGCAGTTACTCGGGGACAAGGGGCACTGAAGCTTTCTTT. It yields the protein CASSYSGTRGTEAFF.

A note on this clone: A read error may be the cause here, since a much bigger clone is one base away. The same CDR3 arises from other DNA sequences in this sample as well. CDR3 nucleotides: TGTGCCAGCAGTTCGACAGGGGGCTATGGCTACACCTTC. It codes for CASSSTGGYGYTF. The V and J genes are TRBV27 and TRBJ1-2, with TRBD1 identical over 9 bases. This CDR3 has 13 residues. After removal of 4 bases from V and 4 bases from J, the junction contained 1 base not matched to a gene. Germline lookup yields CDR1 MNHEY and CDR2 SMNVEV (reference sequence).

The chain employs TRBV28 and TRBJ2-3; tentative D call: TRBD1 (6 bases). The CDR3 has 12 amino acids. The germline gives CDR1 MDHEN, CDR2 SYDVKM. Trimming removed 8 bases from V and 5 bases from J, with 11 bases in between. Written as DNA, the CDR3 is TGTGCCAGCGGTCGCAGGGGAGATACGCAGTATTTT. Translated: CASGRRGDTQYF. Filled out from reference TRBV28 and TRBJ2-3, the complete variable domain reads DVKVTQSSRYLVKRTGEKVFLECVQDMDHENMFWYRQDPGLGLRLIYFSYDVKMKEKGDIPEGYSVSREKKERFSLILESASTNQTSMYLCASGRRGDTQYFGPGTRLTVL.

The chain carries TRBV5-4 and TRBJ1-1, with a weak D call TRBD1 (5 bases). V dropped 0 bases and J dropped 2 bases, with 11 bases sitting between them. Germline values: CDR1 SGHNT, CDR2 YYREEE (reference sequence). The CDR3 is 15 residues long. Here the CDR3 DNA reads TGTGCCAGCAGCTTGGTGCGGGGGGGTAACACTGAAGCTTTCTTT. Translating gives CASSLVRGGNTEAFF.